Included here is one T cell receptor beta chain sequence, with context. These data come from a study of blood T cell repertoires in COVID-19. The wider study: The samples span acute and convalescent COVID-19 from the United States, Italy and Spain. From T cells, B-cell-depleted T cells, or PBMCs came the material, which was cDNA or gDNA.

TCRdb keeps only in-frame clones here, not all; method: immunoSEQ multiplex PCR. The sample lists roughly 500,000 clones, around 85% occurring once. Cohorts were determined from participant-reported clinical history. V lost 0 bases to trimming and J lost 14 bases, with 18 bases between them. CDR3 length: 14 amino acids. Per the germline V gene, CDR1 is ENHRY and CDR2 is SYGVKD. The genes are TRBV10-3 and TRBJ2-3; D perhaps matches TRBD2 (6 bases). The sequenced sample consisted of PBMCs or T cells enriched from blood (not recorded which). The source is a woman aged 60-75 years who had recovered from COVID-19. The CDR3 bases are TGTGCCATCAGTGAGTCGACGGTCCGGGGAGGAGGGTATTTT. Protein sequence: CAISESTVRGGGYF.